The clone carrying this TCR beta chain was counted a few times. No antigen is known for it. The sample's time point: after neoadjuvant nivolumab, at surgical resection. This table comes from immunoSEQ multiplex PCR, and its TCRdb copy is limited to in-frame clones, with some not included. This sample has fewer than 8,000 clones, with around 57% found just once. This specimen comes from a study of neoadjuvant anti-PD-1 for oral cavity cancer. Whole-study context: Nivolumab at 3 mg/kg was mostly given biweekly, three to four doses, pre-surgery. Findings and limits, study-wide: Each response group had just a few patients in TCR analyses.

The specimen was PBMCs, collected after nivolumab (anti-PD-1) treatment. The clonotype originates from a person aged 40 to 85 with oral cavity squamous cell carcinoma.

DNA for the CDR3: TGTGCCAGCAGTCTACTCGCCCCCAGGGGGATCTCCTACGAGCAGTACTTC. This translates into CASSLLAPRGISYEQYF. This sequence joins TRBV27 and TRBJ2-7, with TRBD1 matching 7 bases. CDR3 size: 17 residues. Germline values: CDR1 MNHEY, CDR2 SMNVEV (reference sequence). J gave up 0 bases and V 5 bases, and 13 bases lay outside the gene matches.